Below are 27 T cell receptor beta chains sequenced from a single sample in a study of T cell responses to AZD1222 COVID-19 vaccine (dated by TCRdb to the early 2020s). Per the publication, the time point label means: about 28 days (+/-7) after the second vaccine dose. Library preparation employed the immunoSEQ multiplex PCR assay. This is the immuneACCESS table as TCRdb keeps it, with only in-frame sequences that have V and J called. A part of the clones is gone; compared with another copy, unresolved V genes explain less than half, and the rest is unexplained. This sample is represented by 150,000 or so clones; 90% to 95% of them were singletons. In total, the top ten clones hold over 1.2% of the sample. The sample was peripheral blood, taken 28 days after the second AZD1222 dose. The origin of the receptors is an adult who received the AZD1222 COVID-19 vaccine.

DNA for the CDR3: TGTGCCAGCAGCCAAGAGGGGTCCTACGAGCAGTACTTC. Its translation is CASSQEGSYEQYF. The genes are TRBV4-2 and TRBJ2-7, with D unresolved. In germline, CDR1 is LGHNA, CDR2 YNFKEQ. Deletions cut 0 bases from V and 1 base from J, with 4 bases between. The CDR3 sequence is 13 residues long.

CDR3 coding DNA: TGTGCCAGCAGCATCCTTTCCAATCAGCCCCAGCATTTT. Protein product: CASSILSNQPQHF. This chain connects TRBV6-2 or TRBV6-3 to TRBJ1-5; D unresolved. V lost 6 bases, J lost 3 bases, and 9 bases lay in between. The CDR3 is 13 residues long. CDR1 and CDR2 from the germline V gene are MNHEY and SVGEGT.

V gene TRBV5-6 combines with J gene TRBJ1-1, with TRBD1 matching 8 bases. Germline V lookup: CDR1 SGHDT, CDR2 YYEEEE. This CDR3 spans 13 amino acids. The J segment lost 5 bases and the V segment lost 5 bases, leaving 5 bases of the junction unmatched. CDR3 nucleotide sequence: TGTGCCAGCAGAAGACAGGGGCGTACTGAAGCTTTCTTT. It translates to CASRRQGRTEAFF.

The CDR3 nucleotides read TGCGCCAGCGCCCAGGGTCGCTCCTACGAGCAGTACTTC. Protein sequence: CASAQGRSYEQYF. This sequence joins TRBV5-1 and TRBJ2-7, with D possibly matching TRBD1 (5 bases). Per the germline V gene, CDR1 is SGHRS and CDR2 is YFSETQ. This CDR3 has 13 residues. Between the trimmed V and J ends, which lost 7 bases and 0 bases, there was a span of 11 bases.

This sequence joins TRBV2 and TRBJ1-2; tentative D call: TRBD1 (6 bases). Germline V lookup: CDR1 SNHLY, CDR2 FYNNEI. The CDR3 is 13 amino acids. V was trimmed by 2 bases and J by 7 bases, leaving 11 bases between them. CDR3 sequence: CASSENRAVGYTF. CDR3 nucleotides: TGTGCCAGCAGTGAAAACAGGGCTGTTGGCTACACCTTC. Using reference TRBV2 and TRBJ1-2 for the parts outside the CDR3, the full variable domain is EPEVTQTPSHQVTQMGQEVILRCVPISNHLYFYWYRQILGQKVEFLVSFYNNEISEKSEIFDDQFSVERPDGSNFTLKIRSTKLEDSAMYFCASSENRAVGYTFGSGTRLTVV.

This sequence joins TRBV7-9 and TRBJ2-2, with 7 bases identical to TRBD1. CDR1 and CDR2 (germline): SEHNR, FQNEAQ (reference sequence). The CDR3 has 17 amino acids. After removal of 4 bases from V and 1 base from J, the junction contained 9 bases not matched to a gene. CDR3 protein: CASSSRPGQQNTGELFF. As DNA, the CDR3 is TGTGCCAGCAGCTCCAGGCCGGGACAGCAGAACACCGGGGAGCTGTTTTTT.

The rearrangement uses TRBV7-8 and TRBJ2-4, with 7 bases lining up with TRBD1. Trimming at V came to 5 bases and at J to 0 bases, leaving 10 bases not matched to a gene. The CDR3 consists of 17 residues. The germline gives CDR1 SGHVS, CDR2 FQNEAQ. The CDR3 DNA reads TGTGCCAGCAGCCCCCGGGACAGCAGCCGAGCCAAAAACATTCAGTACTTC. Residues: CASSPRDSSRAKNIQYF. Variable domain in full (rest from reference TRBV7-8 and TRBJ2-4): GAGVSQSPRYKVAKRGQDVALRCDPISGHVSLFWYQQALGQGPEFLTYFQNEAQLDKSGLPSDRFFAERPEGSVSTLKIQRTQQEDSAVYLCASSPRDSSRAKNIQYFGAGTRLSVL.

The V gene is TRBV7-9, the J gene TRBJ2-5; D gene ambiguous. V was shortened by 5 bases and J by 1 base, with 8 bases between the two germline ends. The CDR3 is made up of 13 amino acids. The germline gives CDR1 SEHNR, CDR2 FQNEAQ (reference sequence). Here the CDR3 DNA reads TGTGCCAGCAGCCCAATAAGCCAAGAGACCCAGTACTTC. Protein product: CASSPISQETQYF.

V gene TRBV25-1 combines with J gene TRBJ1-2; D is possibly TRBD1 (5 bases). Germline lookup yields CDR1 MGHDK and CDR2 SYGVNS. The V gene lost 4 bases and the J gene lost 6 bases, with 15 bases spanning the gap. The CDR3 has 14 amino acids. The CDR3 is CASSVRGREDGYTF. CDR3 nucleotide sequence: TGTGCCAGCAGTGTACGGGGCAGGGAGGATGGCTACACCTTC.

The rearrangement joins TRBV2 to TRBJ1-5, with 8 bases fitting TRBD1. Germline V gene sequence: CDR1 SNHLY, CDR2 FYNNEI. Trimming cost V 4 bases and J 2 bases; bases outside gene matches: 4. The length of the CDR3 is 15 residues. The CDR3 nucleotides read TGTGCCAGCAGTGCAGGGGGCTTTGGCAATCAGCCCCAGCATTTT. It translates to CASSAGGFGNQPQHF.

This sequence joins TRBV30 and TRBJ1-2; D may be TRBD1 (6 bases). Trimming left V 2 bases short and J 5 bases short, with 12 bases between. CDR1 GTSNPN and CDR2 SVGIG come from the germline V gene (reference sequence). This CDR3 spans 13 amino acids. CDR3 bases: TGTGCCTGGAGTCACAAACAGGGTTATGGCTACACCTTC. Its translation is CAWSHKQGYGYTF.

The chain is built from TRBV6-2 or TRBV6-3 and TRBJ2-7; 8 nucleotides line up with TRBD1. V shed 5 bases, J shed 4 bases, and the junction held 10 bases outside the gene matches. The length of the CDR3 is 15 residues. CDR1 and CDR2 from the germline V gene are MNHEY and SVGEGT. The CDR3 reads CASSPPFDRGYEQYF. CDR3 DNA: TGTGCCAGCAGTCCGCCGTTTGACAGGGGTTACGAGCAGTACTTC.

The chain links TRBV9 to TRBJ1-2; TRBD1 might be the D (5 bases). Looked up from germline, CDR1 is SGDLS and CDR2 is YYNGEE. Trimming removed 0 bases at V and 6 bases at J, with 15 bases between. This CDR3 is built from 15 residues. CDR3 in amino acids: CASSVVLGPRDGYTF. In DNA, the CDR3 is TGTGCCAGCAGCGTAGTACTCGGTCCCAGGGATGGCTACACCTTC. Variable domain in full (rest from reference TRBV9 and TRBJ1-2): DSGVTQTPKHLITATGQRVTLRCSPRSGDLSVYWYQQSLDQGLQFLIQYYNGEERAKGNILERFSAQQFPDLHSELNLSSLELGDSALYFCASSVVLGPRDGYTFGSGTRLTVV.

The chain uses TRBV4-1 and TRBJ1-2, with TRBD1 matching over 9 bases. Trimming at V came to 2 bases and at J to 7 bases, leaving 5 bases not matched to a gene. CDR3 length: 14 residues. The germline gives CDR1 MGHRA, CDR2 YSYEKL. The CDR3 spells CASSQPGQGRGYTF. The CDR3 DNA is TGCGCCAGCAGCCAACCGGGACAGGGTCGTGGCTACACCTTC.

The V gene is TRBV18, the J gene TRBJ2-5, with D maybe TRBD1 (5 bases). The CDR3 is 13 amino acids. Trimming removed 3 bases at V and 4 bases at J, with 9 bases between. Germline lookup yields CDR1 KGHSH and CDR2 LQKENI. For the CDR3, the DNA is TGTGCCAGCTCACCTGACAGCCCAGAGACCCAGTACTTC. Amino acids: CASSPDSPETQYF.

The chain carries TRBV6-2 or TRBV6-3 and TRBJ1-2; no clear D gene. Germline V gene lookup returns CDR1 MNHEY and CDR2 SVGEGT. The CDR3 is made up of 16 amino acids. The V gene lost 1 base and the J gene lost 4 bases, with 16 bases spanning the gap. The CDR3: CASSYLGGPRSYGYTF. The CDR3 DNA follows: TGTGCCAGCAGTTACTTGGGCGGACCCCGATCCTATGGCTACACCTTC.

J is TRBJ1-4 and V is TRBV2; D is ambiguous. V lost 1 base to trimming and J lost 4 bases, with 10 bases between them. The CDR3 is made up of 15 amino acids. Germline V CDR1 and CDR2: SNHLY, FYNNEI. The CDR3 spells CASSEGVGFNEKLFF. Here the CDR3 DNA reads TGTGCCAGCAGTGAAGGGGTGGGGTTTAATGAAAAACTGTTTTTT. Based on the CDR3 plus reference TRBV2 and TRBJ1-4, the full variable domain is EPEVTQTPSHQVTQMGQEVILRCVPISNHLYFYWYRQILGQKVEFLVSFYNNEISEKSEIFDDQFSVERPDGSNFTLKIRSTKLEDSAMYFCASSEGVGFNEKLFFGSGTQLSVL.

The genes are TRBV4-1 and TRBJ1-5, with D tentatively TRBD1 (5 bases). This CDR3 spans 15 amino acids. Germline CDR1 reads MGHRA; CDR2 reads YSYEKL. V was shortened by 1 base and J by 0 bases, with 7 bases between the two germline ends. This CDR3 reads CASSQGDRSNQPQHF. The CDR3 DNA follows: TGCGCCAGCAGCCAAGGGGACCGTAGCAATCAGCCCCAGCATTTT.

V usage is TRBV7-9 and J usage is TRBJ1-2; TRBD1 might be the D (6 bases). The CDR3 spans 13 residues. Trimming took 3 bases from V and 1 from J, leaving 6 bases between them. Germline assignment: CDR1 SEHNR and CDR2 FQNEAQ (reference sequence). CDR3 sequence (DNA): TGTGCCAGCAGCTTCAGGGGTAACTATGGCTACACCTTC. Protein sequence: CASSFRGNYGYTF.

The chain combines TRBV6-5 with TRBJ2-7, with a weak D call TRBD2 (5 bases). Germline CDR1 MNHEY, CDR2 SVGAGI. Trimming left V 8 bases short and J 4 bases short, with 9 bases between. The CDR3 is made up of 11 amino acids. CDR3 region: CASGRGYEQYF. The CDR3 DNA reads TGTGCCAGCGGAAGAGGGTACGAGCAGTACTTC.

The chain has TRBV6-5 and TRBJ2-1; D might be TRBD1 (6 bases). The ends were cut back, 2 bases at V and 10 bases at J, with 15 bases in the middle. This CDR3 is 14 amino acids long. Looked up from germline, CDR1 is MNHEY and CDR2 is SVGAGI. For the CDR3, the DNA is TGTGCCAGCAGTTACGATAATACCGGGACAGAGCAGTTCTTC. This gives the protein CASSYDNTGTEQFF.

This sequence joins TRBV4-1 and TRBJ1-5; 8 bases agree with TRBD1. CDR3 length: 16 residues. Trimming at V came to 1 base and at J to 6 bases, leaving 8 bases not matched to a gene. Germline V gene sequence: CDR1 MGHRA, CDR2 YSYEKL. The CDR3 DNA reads TGCGCCAGCAGCCAAGGGCAGGGGGCTGGGGGTCAGCCCCAGCATTTT. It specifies CASSQGQGAGGQPQHF.

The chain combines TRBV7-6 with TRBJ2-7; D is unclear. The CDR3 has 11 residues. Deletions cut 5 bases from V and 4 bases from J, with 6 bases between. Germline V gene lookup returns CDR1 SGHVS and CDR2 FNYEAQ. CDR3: CASSASYEQYF. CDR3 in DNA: TGTGCCAGCAGCGCTTCATACGAGCAGTACTTC.

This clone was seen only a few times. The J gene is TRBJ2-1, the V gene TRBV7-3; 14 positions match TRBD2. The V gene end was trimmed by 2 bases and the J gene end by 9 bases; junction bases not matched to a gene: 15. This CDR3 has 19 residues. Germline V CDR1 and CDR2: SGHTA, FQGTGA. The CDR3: CASSLGYLTSGRANGEQFF. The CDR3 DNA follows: TGTGCCAGCAGCTTAGGGTATTTGACTAGCGGGAGGGCAAACGGTGAGCAGTTCTTC.

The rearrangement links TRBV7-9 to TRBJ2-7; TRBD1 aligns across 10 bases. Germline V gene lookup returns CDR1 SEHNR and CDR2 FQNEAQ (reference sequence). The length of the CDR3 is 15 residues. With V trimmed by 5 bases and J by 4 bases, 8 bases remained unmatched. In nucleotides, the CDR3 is TGTGCCAGCAGCCCCACCGACAGGGGGCGGTACGAGCAGTACTTC. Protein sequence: CASSPTDRGRYEQYF.

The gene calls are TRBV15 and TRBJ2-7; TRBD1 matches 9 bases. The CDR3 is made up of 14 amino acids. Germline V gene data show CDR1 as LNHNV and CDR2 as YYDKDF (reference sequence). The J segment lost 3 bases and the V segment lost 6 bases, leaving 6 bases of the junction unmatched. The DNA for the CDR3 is TGTGCCACCAGTCGGGACAGGGTCATCTACGAGCAGTACTTC. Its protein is CATSRDRVIYEQYF.

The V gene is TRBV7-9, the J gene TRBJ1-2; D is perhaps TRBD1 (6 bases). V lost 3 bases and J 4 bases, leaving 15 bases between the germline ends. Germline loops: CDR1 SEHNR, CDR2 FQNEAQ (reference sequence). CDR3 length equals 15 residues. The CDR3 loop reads CASSLTGQNLYGYTF. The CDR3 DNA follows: TGTGCCAGCAGCTTGACCGGACAGAACCTCTATGGCTACACCTTC.